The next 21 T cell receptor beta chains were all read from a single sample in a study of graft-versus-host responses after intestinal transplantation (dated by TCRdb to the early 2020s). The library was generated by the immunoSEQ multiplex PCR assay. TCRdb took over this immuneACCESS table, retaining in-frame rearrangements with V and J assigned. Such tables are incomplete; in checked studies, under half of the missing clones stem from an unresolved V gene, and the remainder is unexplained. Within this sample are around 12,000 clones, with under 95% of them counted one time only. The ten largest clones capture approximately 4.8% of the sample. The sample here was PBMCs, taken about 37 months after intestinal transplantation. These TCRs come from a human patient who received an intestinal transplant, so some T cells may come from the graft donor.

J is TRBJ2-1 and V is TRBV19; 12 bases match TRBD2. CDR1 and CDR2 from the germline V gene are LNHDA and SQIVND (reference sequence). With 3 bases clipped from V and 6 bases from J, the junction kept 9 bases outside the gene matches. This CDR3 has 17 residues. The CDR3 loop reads CASSIPTSGGFGNEQFF. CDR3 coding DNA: TGTGCCAGTAGTATCCCAACTAGCGGGGGGTTCGGCAATGAGCAGTTCTTC. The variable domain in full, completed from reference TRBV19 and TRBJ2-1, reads DGGITQSPKYLFRKEGQNVTLSCEQNLNHDAMYWYRQDPGQGLRLIYYSQIVNDFQKGDIAEGYSVSREKKESFPLTVTSAQKNPTAFYLCASSIPTSGGFGNEQFFGPGTRLTVL.

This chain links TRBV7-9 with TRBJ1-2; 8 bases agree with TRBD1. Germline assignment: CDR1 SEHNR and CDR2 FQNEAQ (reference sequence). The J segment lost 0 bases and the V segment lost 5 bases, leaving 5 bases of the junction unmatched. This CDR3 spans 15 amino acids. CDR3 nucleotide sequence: TGTGCCAGCAGCCCAACAGGGGGAGCTAACTATGGCTACACCTTC. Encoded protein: CASSPTGGANYGYTF.

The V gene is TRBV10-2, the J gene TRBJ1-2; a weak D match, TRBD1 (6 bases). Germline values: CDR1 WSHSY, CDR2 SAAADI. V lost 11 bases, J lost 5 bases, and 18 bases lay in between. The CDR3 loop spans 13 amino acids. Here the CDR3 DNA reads TGCGCCGGGGGGGGCAATGGGGATTATGGCTACACCTTC. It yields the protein CAGGGNGDYGYTF.

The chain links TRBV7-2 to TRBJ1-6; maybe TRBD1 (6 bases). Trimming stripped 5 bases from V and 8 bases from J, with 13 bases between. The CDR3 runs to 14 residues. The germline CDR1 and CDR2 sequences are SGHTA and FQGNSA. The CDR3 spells CASSPSDRYSPLHF. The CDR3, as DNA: TGTGCCAGCAGCCCCTCGGACAGATATTCACCCCTCCACTTT.

In DNA, the CDR3 is TGTGCCAGCAGCTTGCCAAGACCCGTCACAGATACGCAGTATTTT. Translated: CASSLPRPVTDTQYF. V is TRBV5-6 and J is TRBJ2-3; D is unclear. The CDR3 spans 15 residues. Trimming cost V 1 base and J 2 bases, with 11 bases left between them. The germline CDR1 and CDR2 sequences are SGHDT and YYEEEE.

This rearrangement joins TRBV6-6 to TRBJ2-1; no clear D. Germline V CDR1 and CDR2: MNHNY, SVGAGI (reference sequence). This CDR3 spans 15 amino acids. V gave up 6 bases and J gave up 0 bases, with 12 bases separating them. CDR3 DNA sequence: TGTGCCAGCAGCCCCTGGGAAAGCTCCTACAATGAGCAGTTCTTC. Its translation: CASSPWESSYNEQFF.

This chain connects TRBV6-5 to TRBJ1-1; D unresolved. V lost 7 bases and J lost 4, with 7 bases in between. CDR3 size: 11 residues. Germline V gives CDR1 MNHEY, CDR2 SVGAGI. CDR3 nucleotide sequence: TGTGCCAGCACCTACGGCACTGAAGCTTTCTTT. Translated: CASTYGTEAFF.

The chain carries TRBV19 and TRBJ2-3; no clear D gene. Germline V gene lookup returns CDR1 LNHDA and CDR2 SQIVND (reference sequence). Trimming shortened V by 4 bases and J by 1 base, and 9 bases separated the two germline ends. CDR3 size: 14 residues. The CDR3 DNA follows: TGTGCCAGTAGTAGGGCAGGCGGCACAGATACGCAGTATTTT. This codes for CASSRAGGTDTQYF.

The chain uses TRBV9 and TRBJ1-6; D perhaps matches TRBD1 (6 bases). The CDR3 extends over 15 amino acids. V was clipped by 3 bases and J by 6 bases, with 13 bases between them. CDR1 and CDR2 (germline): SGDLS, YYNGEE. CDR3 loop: CASSASTGGNSPLHF. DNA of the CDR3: TGTGCCAGCAGCGCCTCGACAGGAGGTAATTCACCCCTCCACTTT.

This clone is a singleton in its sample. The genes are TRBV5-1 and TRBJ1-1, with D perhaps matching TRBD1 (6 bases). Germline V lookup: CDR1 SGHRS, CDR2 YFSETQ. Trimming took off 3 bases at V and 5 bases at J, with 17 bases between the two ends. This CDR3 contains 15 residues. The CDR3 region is CASSSSTGSGTEAFF. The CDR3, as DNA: TGCGCCAGCAGCTCTTCTACAGGGTCGGGAACTGAAGCTTTCTTT. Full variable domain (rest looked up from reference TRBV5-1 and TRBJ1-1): KAGVTQTPRYLIKTRGQQVTLSCSPISGHRSVSWYQQTPGQGLQFLFEYFSETQRNKGNFPGRFSGRQFSNSRSEMNVSTLELGDSALYLCASSSSTGSGTEAFFGQGTRLTVV.

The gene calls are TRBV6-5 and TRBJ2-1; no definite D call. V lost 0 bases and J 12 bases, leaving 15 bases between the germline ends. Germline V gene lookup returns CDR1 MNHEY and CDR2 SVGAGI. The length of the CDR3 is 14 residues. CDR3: CASSYSRTAYGQFF. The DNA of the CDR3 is TGTGCCAGCAGTTACTCGAGGACGGCCTATGGGCAGTTCTTC.

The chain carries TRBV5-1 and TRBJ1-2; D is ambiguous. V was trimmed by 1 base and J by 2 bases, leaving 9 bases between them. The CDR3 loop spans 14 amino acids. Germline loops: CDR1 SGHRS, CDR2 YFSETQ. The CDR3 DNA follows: TGCGCCAGCAGCTTGCAAACTACCAACTATGGCTACACCTTC. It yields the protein CASSLQTTNYGYTF.

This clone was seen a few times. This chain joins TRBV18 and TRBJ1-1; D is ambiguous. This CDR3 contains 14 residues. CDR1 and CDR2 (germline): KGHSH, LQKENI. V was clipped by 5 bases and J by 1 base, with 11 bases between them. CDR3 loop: CASSTVLQNTEAFF. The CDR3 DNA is TGTGCCAGCTCAACAGTATTGCAGAACACTGAAGCTTTCTTT.

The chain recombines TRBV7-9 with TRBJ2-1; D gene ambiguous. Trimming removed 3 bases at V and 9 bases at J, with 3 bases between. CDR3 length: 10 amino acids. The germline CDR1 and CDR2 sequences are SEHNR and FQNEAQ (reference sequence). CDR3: CASSFGEQFF. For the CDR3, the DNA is TGTGCCAGCAGCTTTGGTGAGCAGTTCTTC.

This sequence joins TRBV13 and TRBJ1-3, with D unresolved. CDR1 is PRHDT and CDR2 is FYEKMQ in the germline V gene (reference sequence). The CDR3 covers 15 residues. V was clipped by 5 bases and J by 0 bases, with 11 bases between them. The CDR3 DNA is TGTGCCAGCAGCCCTACGCACTTCTCTGGAAACACCATATATTTT. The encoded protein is CASSPTHFSGNTIYF.

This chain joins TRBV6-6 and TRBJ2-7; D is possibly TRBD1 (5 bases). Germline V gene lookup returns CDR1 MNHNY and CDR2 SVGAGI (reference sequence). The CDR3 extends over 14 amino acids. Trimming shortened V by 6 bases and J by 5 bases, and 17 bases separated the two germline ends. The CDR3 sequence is CASSLWGGTHEQYF. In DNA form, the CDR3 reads TGTGCCAGCAGCCTTTGGGGCGGAACCCACGAGCAGTACTTC.

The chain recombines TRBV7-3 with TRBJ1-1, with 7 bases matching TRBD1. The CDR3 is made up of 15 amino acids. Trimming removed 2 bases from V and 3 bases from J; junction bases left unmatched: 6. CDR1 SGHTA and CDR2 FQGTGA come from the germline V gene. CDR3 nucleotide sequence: TGTGCCAGCAGCTTAGGGACAGCCTCTTACACTGAAGCTTTCTTT. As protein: CASSLGTASYTEAFF.

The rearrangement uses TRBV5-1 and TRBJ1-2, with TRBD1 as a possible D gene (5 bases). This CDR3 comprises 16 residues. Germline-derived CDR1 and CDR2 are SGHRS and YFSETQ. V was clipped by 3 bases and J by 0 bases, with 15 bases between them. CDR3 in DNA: TGCGCCAGCAGCTGGGGTGATGGGGCGGCTAACTATGGCTACACCTTC. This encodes CASSWGDGAANYGYTF.

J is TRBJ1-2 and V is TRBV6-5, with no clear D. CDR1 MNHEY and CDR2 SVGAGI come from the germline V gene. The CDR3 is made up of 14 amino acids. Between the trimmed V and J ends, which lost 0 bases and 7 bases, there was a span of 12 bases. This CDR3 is CASSYSTPGAGYTF. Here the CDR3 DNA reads TGTGCCAGCAGTTACTCGACACCCGGAGCTGGCTACACCTTC.

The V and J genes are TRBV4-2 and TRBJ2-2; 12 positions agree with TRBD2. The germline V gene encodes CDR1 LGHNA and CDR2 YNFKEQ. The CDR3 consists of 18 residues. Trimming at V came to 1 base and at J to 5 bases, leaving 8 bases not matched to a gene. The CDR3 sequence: CASSQGLAGVDGTGELFF. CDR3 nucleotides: TGTGCCAGCAGCCAAGGACTAGCGGGGGTAGATGGGACCGGGGAGCTGTTTTTT.

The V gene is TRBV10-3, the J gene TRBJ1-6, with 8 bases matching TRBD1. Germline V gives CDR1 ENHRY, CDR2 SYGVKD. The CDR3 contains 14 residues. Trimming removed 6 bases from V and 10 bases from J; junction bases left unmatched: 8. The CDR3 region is CAIRGETGVSPLHF. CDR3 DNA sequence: TGTGCCATCAGAGGAGAGACAGGGGTATCACCCCTCCACTTT.